This TCR beta chain was obtained from a study of blood T cell repertoires in COVID-19. V dropped 4 bases and J dropped 5 bases, with 19 bases sitting between them. From germline, CDR1 is SGDLS and CDR2 YYNGEE. This CDR3 contains 15 residues. The table came from immunoSEQ multiplex PCR; TCRdb's copy has only in-frame clones and leaves some out. The sample lists about 200,000 clones, more than 80% occurring once. Sequencing used peripheral blood. The chain recombines TRBV9 with TRBJ2-7; tentative D call: TRBD2 (7 bases). The source of this sequence is a woman older than 75 with COVID-19, enrolled during active disease. DNA for the CDR3: TGTGCCAGCAGCCCCAGGGGTAGCGGGCCGGACGAGCAGTACTTC. Its translation: CASSPRGSGPDEQYF.